This T cell receptor (beta chain) was profiled in a study of post-analysis software for immune sequencing data. Study-level points and caveats: In patients, TRBV5-6, TRBV5-1 and TRBV20-1 belonged to five TRBV segments found more frequently than in controls.

Remarks on this clonotype: The antigen is unknown.

Prepared libraries of TCR beta cDNA carried unique molecular identifiers. TCRdb redid the calling of the PCR reads with MiXCR, one entry per CDR3 protein. The data hold around 710,000 distinct CDR3 sequences, with around 45% observed a single time. From germline, CDR1 is SGHAT and CDR2 FQNNGV. The CDR3 runs to 14 residues. Sequenced sample: blood. This receptor was identified in a girl aged 5-17 years with multiple sclerosis. The chain employs TRBV11-2 and TRBJ2-4, with D possibly TRBD1 on 7 matching bases. The closer fit of TRBJ2-7 to the DNA end suggests the J call may be wrong. The CDR3 region is CASSRGDSSYEQYF. CDR3 bases: TGTGCCAGCAGCCGCGGGGACAGTTCCTACGAGCAGTACTTC.